This paragraph reports one T cell receptor beta chain. What it binds is not known. TCRdb keeps only in-frame clones here, not all; method: immunoSEQ multiplex PCR. The repertoire holds about 120,000 clones, with 80% to 90% as singletons. These data come from a study of T cell responses to AZD1222 COVID-19 vaccine. Findings and caveats of the study: Nearly half of the spike-specific TCRs reportedly recognize variant regions that carry no mutations. CD4 TCRs linked to vaccination spanned spike, dominating at 160-218 and 743-854. No day 14 peak samples; only post-peak repertoires were characterized. Most donors were white British and more were female, and clonal diversity was possibly underestimated.

V was trimmed by 7 bases and J by 6 bases, leaving 23 bases between them. The CDR3 contains 15 residues. Per the germline V gene, CDR1 is SGHRS and CDR2 is YFSETQ. This rearrangement joins TRBV5-1 to TRBJ2-7; possibly TRBD1 or TRBD2 for D (5 bases each). This TCR derives from an adult in good health. Sample: peripheral blood, taken on day 0 of AZD1222 vaccination. Here the CDR3 reads CASHSSPTTGGEQYF. The CDR3 nucleotides are TGCGCCAGCCACAGCAGCCCGACCACTGGGGGCGAGCAGTACTTC.